The next 29 T cell receptor beta chains were all read from a single sample in a study of blood T cell repertoires in COVID-19. Libraries were prepared by immunoSEQ multiplex PCR; TCRdb keeps only in-frame clonotypes and omits some of them. The data hold roughly 300,000 clones, with roughly 90% observed a single time. The sequenced sample was PBMCs or T cells enriched from blood (not recorded which). Source of these receptors: a woman aged 30 to 39 who had recovered from COVID-19.

This clone was picked up one time. The chain is built from TRBV19 and TRBJ1-5; D not resolved. The CDR3 is made up of 13 amino acids. Germline lookup yields CDR1 LNHDA and CDR2 SQIVND (reference sequence). V lost 1 base and J 7 bases, leaving 8 bases between the germline ends. The CDR3 spells CASSIGVEQPQHF. The CDR3 DNA follows: TGTGCCAGTAGTATAGGTGTAGAGCAGCCCCAGCATTTT.

This clone was found once. The chain employs TRBV11-2 and TRBJ1-2, with a possible D match to TRBD1 (5 bases). The V end lost 5 bases, the J end lost 3 bases, and 10 bases lay between the germline ends. The CDR3 covers 13 residues. Germline lookup yields CDR1 SGHAT and CDR2 FQNNGV. CDR3 nucleotides: TGTGCCAGCAGCGCCGCGGGGGACTATGGCTACACCTTC. It encodes CASSAAGDYGYTF.

The chain links TRBV5-1 to TRBJ1-2, with 9 bases that match TRBD1. This CDR3 is built from 15 residues. Looked up from germline, CDR1 is SGHRS and CDR2 is YFSETQ. The V and J ends lost 4 bases and 2 bases, in that order; junction bases with no gene match: 6. CDR3 sequence: CASSDPGQGNYGYTF. The CDR3 DNA sequence: TGCGCCAGCAGCGACCCAGGACAGGGGAACTATGGCTACACCTTC.

V is TRBV7-9 and J is TRBJ2-2; D might be TRBD2 (6 bases). Trimming shortened V by 5 bases and J by 4 bases, and 11 bases separated the two germline ends. CDR3 length equals 14 residues. Per the germline V gene, CDR1 is SEHNR and CDR2 is FQNEAQ (reference sequence). CDR3 sequence reads: CASSPRGITGELFF. The CDR3 coding sequence is TGTGCCAGCAGCCCCCGGGGGATCACCGGGGAGCTGTTTTTT.

The chain combines TRBV7-2 with TRBJ2-1; 7 bases are shared with TRBD1. V lost 5 bases to trimming and J lost 4 bases; unmatched junction nucleotides: 11. Germline CDR1 reads SGHTA; CDR2 reads FQGNSA. CDR3 length equals 16 residues. The chain's CDR3 is CASSLYRGLIYNEQFF. Written as DNA, the CDR3 is TGTGCCAGCAGCCTATACAGGGGCCTTATTTACAATGAGCAGTTCTTC. The full variable domain, completed using reference TRBV7-2 and TRBJ2-1, is GAGVSQSPSNKVTEKGKDVELRCDPISGHTALYWYRQSLGQGLEFLIYFQGNSAPDKSGLPSDRFSAERTGGSVSTLTIQRTQQEDSAVYLCASSLYRGLIYNEQFFGPGTRLTVL.

V gene TRBV7-9 combines with J gene TRBJ2-7; no reliable D call. Trimming removed 2 bases at V and 4 bases at J, with 9 bases between. Germline CDR1 and CDR2: SEHNR and FQNEAQ (reference sequence). The CDR3 spans 13 residues. DNA of the CDR3: TGTGCCAGCAGCTTAATCTCTATATACGAGCAGTACTTC. It yields the protein CASSLISIYEQYF.

This chain connects TRBV24-1 to TRBJ2-1; D possibly corresponds to TRBD2 (6 bases). Trimming cost V 4 bases and J 0 bases, with 12 bases left between them. CDR3 length: 16 amino acids. The germline V gene encodes CDR1 KGHDR and CDR2 SFDVKD. Here the CDR3 reads CATSEAGTASYNEQFF. The CDR3 DNA reads TGTGCCACCAGTGAAGCCGGGACTGCCTCCTACAATGAGCAGTTCTTC.

The chain carries TRBV7-9 and TRBJ2-7; D is perhaps TRBD2 (6 bases). Trimming removed 4 bases at V and 2 bases at J, with 18 bases between. Germline-derived CDR1 and CDR2 are SEHNR and FQNEAQ (reference sequence). The CDR3 totals 16 residues. DNA for the CDR3: TGTGCCAGCAGCTCCTCTGGAGGGGCTAGCCCCTACGAGCAGTACTTC. Translating it yields CASSSSGGASPYEQYF.

The rearrangement uses TRBV7-9 and TRBJ2-1; 7 bases are shared with TRBD2. Germline values: CDR1 SEHNR, CDR2 FQNEAQ (reference sequence). CDR3 length: 14 residues. V lost 7 bases, J lost 7 bases, and 10 bases stayed unmatched. The CDR3: CASTASGGRNEQFF. The CDR3 DNA reads as TGTGCCAGCACCGCTAGCGGCGGAAGGAATGAGCAGTTCTTC.

The V gene is TRBV28, the J gene TRBJ1-3, with D possibly TRBD1 on 5 matching bases. The CDR3 has 17 residues. Per germline, CDR1 MDHEN and CDR2 SYDVKM. The ends were cut back, 2 bases at V and 1 base at J, with 15 bases in the middle. In DNA form, the CDR3 reads TGTGCCAGCAGTTTAGGGCTCGGCGGGGGTTCTGGAAACACCATATATTTT. Translating it yields CASSLGLGGGSGNTIYF. Full variable domain (remainder filled in from reference TRBV28 and TRBJ1-3): DVKVTQSSRYLVKRTGEKVFLECVQDMDHENMFWYRQDPGLGLRLIYFSYDVKMKEKGDIPEGYSVSREKKERFSLILESASTNQTSMYLCASSLGLGGGSGNTIYFGEGSWLTVV.

This clone was counted once. The chain is built from TRBV18 and TRBJ2-1, with TRBD2 matching over 7 bases. The CDR3 has 16 residues. V gave up 3 bases and J gave up 2 bases; unmatched junction bases: 7. Germline V lookup: CDR1 KGHSH, CDR2 LQKENI. CDR3 sequence (DNA): TGTGCCAGCTCACCGCCGAGCGGGGCACCCTACAATGAGCAGTTCTTC. This sequence encodes CASSPPSGAPYNEQFF.

The rearrangement uses TRBV5-6 and TRBJ2-5, with TRBD1 identical over 7 bases. Per germline, CDR1 SGHDT and CDR2 YYEEEE. The length of the CDR3 is 14 residues. V dropped 4 bases and J dropped 6; count of bases not matched to a gene: 9. The CDR3 is CASSPTGSLKTQYF. The CDR3 nucleotides read TGTGCCAGCAGCCCGACAGGGAGCTTAAAGACCCAGTACTTC. Using reference TRBV5-6 and TRBJ2-5 for the parts outside the CDR3, the full variable domain is DAGVTQSPTHLIKTRGQQVTLRCSPKSGHDTVSWYQQALGQGPQFIFQYYEEEERQRGNFPDRFSGHQFPNYSSELNVNALLLGDSALYLCASSPTGSLKTQYFGPGTRLLVL.

The chain couples TRBV2 to TRBJ1-5; D is undetermined. Germline lookup yields CDR1 SNHLY and CDR2 FYNNEI. The CDR3 is made up of 15 amino acids. Trimming stripped 7 bases from V and 6 bases from J, with 19 bases between. The CDR3 region is CASKRETSPGQPQHF. DNA of the CDR3: TGTGCCAGCAAGCGGGAAACGTCTCCGGGTCAGCCCCAGCATTTT.

The chain carries TRBV11-3 and TRBJ1-2; D is perhaps TRBD1 (6 bases). This CDR3 region has 17 residues. Trimming removed 5 bases from V and 4 bases from J, with 23 bases in between. The V gene's germline CDR1 is SGHNT and CDR2 YENEEA. The CDR3 loop is CASSLHRTVRALYGYTF. The CDR3 nucleotides read TGTGCCAGCAGCCTCCACCGGACAGTCCGGGCCCTCTATGGCTACACCTTC.

The chain links TRBV13 to TRBJ2-5; 14 nucleotides line up with TRBD2. CDR1 and CDR2 (germline): PRHDT, FYEKMQ (reference sequence). V was clipped by 5 bases and J by 7 bases; unmatched bases: 6. The CDR3 is 15 amino acids. CDR3 nucleotides: TGTGCCAGCAGCGAGGGACTAGCGGGAGCTTTGACCCAGTACTTC. Translation gives CASSEGLAGALTQYF.

The CDR3 DNA reads TGTGCCAGCAGCGCAAAGCCGACTCAAGAGACCCAGTACTTC. This codes for CASSAKPTQETQYF. The gene calls are TRBV9 and TRBJ2-5; D uncertain. CDR1 is SGDLS and CDR2 is YYNGEE in the germline V gene. V was clipped by 3 bases and J by 2 bases, with 11 bases between them. The CDR3 sequence is 14 residues long. Full variable domain (rest looked up from reference TRBV9 and TRBJ2-5): DSGVTQTPKHLITATGQRVTLRCSPRSGDLSVYWYQQSLDQGLQFLIQYYNGEERAKGNILERFSAQQFPDLHSELNLSSLELGDSALYFCASSAKPTQETQYFGPGTRLLVL.

V gene TRBV3-1 (or the pseudogene TRBV3-2) combines with J gene TRBJ1-5; 8 nucleotides agree with TRBD1. Trimming cost V 4 bases and J 10 bases; bases outside gene matches: 6. CDR3 size: 13 residues. Germline CDR1 and CDR2: LGHDT and YNNKEL (reference sequence). CDR3 sequence reads: CASSRGQEGPQHF. In nucleotides, the CDR3 is TGTGCCAGCAGCCGGGGACAGGAAGGACCCCAGCATTTT.

This chain links TRBV6-5 with TRBJ1-2; maybe TRBD1 (5 bases). The CDR3 spans 14 residues. V was shortened by 5 bases and J by 4 bases, with 14 bases between the two germline ends. In germline, CDR1 is MNHEY, CDR2 SVGAGI. The CDR3: CASSPLGGRYGYTF. CDR3 nucleotide sequence: TGTGCCAGCAGTCCCCTGGGGGGTCGCTATGGCTACACCTTC.

The chain is built from TRBV5-4 and TRBJ2-1, with 9 bases fitting TRBD2. The CDR3 has 14 amino acids. V shed 1 base and J 16 bases; nucleotides not matched to a gene: 12. Germline V gives CDR1 SGHNT, CDR2 YYREEE (reference sequence). CDR3 in amino acids: CASSLSSGGPGDFF. The CDR3 coding sequence is TGTGCCAGCAGCTTGAGCAGCGGGGGGCCGGGGGATTTCTTC.

A remark on this clone: This sample also contains other DNA sequences that code for the same CDR3. This chain connects TRBV27 to TRBJ1-5; D possibly corresponds to TRBD1 (6 bases). Trimming left V 6 bases short and J 7 bases short, with 10 bases between. The CDR3 has 12 amino acids. From germline, CDR1 is MNHEY and CDR2 SMNVEV (reference sequence). The CDR3 DNA sequence: TGTGCCAGCAGCTCAGGGGTCCAGCCCCAGCATTTT. Translated: CASSSGVQPQHF.

The gene calls are TRBV4-2 and TRBJ2-7; TRBD2 is a possible D gene (6 bases). This CDR3 spans 15 amino acids. From germline, CDR1 is LGHNA and CDR2 YNFKEQ. V lost 0 bases and J 3 bases, leaving 12 bases between the germline ends. The CDR3 here is CASSQDFKTSYEQYF. Written as DNA, the CDR3 is TGTGCCAGCAGCCAAGATTTTAAGACTAGCTACGAGCAGTACTTC.

V and J are TRBV9 and TRBJ1-1; D is possibly TRBD1 (5 bases). The germline V gene has CDR1 SGDLS and CDR2 YYNGEE. V lost 0 bases and J 1 base, leaving 10 bases between the germline ends. This CDR3 is 15 amino acids long. The CDR3 DNA sequence: TGTGCCAGCAGCGTAGGCGGGGCGACGAACACTGAAGCTTTCTTT. It encodes CASSVGGATNTEAFF.

This clone appeared a single time. CDR3 sequence reads: CASSYSGRAPGELFF. The CDR3 DNA follows: TGTGCCAGTAGTTATAGCGGGAGGGCCCCCGGGGAGCTGTTTTTT. The rearrangement uses TRBV19 and TRBJ2-2, with 11 nucleotides matching TRBD2. This CDR3 comprises 15 residues. The germline V gene has CDR1 LNHDA and CDR2 SQIVND (reference sequence). J was trimmed by 6 bases and V by 5 bases; bases with no gene match: 5.

V and J are TRBV7-9 and TRBJ2-1, with D unclear. Germline loops: CDR1 SEHNR, CDR2 FQNEAQ (reference sequence). V was trimmed by 5 bases and J by 0 bases, leaving 14 bases between them. The CDR3 sequence is 16 residues long. In nucleotides, the CDR3 is TGTGCCAGCAGCGTAACAGTTTCGAGCTCCTACAATGAGCAGTTCTTC. Its translation: CASSVTVSSSYNEQFF.

Concerning this clone itself: The same CDR3 can be traced to other DNA sequences in this sample. J is TRBJ2-7 and V is TRBV30, with D unclear. The CDR3 covers 11 residues. In germline, CDR1 is GTSNPN, CDR2 SVGIG (reference sequence). V lost 0 bases and J 3 bases, leaving 3 bases between the germline ends. Here the CDR3 reads CAWSVLYEQYF. The CDR3 nucleotides are TGTGCCTGGAGTGTACTCTACGAGCAGTACTTC.

The V call is TRBV20-1, the J call TRBJ2-7; 8 bases fit TRBD2. Germline V CDR1 and CDR2: DFQATT, SNEGSKA (reference sequence). This CDR3 is 11 amino acids long. V was pared by 4 bases and J by 6 bases, with 2 bases of the junction left unmatched. Here the CDR3 reads CSAIAGSEQYF. The CDR3 DNA sequence: TGCAGTGCTATAGCGGGGAGCGAGCAGTACTTC.

This rearrangement joins TRBV7-8 to TRBJ2-7, with a weak D call TRBD2 (5 bases). The CDR3 has 13 residues. Germline-derived CDR1 and CDR2 are SGHVS and FQNEAQ. Trimming removed 0 bases from V and 6 bases from J, with 9 bases in between. DNA of the CDR3: TGTGCCAGCAGCTTAGCCCGGACTGGCGAGCAGTACTTC. Protein sequence: CASSLARTGEQYF.

The chain's CDR3 is CAAGSSYNEQFF. DNA of the CDR3: TGTGCCGCGGGATCTAGTTACAATGAGCAGTTCTTC. The V gene is TRBV24-1, the J gene TRBJ2-1, with D possibly TRBD2 on 6 matching bases. The CDR3 contains 12 residues. CDR1 and CDR2 (germline): KGHDR, SFDVKD. V lost 12 bases to trimming and J lost 4 bases, with 12 bases between them.

The V and J genes are TRBV5-5 and TRBJ2-3, with D hard to call. CDR1 is SGHKS and CDR2 is YYEKEE in the germline V gene (reference sequence). The V gene lost 2 bases and the J gene lost 0 bases, with 13 bases spanning the gap. The CDR3 runs 16 residues. The CDR3 DNA is TGTGCCAGCAGCTTCTACCCTAGGAGTAGCACAGATACGCAGTATTTT. Amino acid sequence: CASSFYPRSSTDTQYF.